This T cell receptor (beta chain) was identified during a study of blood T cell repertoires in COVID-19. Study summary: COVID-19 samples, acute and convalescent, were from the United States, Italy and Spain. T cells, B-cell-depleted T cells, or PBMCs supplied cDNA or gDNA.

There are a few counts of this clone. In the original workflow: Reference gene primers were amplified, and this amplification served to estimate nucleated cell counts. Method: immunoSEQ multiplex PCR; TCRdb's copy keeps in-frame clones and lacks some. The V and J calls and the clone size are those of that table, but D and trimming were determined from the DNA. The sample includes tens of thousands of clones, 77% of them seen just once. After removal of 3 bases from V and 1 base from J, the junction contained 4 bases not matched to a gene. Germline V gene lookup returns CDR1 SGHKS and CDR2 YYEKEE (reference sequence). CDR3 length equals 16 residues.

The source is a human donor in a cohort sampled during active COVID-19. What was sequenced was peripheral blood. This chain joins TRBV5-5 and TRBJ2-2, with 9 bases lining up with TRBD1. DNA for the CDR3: TGTGCCAGCAGCTCGGACAGGGGCCGGAACACCGGGGAGCTGTTTTTT. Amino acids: CASSSDRGRNTGELFF.